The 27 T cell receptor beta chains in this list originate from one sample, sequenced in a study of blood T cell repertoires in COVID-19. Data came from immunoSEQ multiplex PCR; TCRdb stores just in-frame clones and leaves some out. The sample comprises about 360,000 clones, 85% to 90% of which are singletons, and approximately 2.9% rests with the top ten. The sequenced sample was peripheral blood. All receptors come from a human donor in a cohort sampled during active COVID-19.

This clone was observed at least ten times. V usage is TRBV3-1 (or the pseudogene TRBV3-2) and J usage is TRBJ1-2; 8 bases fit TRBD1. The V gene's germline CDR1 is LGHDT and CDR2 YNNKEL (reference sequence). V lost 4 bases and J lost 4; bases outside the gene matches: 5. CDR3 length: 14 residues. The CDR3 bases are TGTGCCAGCAGCCGTGGACAGGGCACCTATGGCTACACCTTC. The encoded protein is CASSRGQGTYGYTF.

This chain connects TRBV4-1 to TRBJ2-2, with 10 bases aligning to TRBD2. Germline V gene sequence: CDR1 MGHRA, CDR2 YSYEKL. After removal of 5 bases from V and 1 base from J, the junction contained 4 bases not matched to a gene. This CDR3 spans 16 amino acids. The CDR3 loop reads CASSYSSGGNTGELFF. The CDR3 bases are TGCGCCAGCAGCTACTCTAGCGGGGGGAACACCGGGGAGCTGTTTTTT.

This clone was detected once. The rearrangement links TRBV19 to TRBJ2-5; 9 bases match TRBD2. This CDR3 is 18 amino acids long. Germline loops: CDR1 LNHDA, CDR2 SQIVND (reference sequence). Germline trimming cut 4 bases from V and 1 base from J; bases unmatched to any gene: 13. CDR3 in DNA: TGTGCCAGTAGTACCCTCGCGGGGGGGGCGGGACGCCAAGAGACCCAGTACTTC. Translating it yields CASSTLAGGAGRQETQYF.

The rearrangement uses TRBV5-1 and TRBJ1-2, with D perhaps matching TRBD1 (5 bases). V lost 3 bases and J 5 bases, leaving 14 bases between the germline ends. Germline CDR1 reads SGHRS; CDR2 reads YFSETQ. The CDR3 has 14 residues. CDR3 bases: TGCGCCAGCAGCTCCGGGGGAGGCAGGTATGGCTACACCTTC. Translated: CASSSGGGRYGYTF.

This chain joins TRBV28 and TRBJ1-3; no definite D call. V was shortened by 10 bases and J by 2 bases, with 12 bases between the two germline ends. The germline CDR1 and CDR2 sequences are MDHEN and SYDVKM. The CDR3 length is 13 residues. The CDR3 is CATLSGTGNTIYF. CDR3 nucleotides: TGTGCCACCTTGTCGGGGACTGGAAACACCATATATTTT. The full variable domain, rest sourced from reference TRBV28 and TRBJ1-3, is DVKVTQSSRYLVKRTGEKVFLECVQDMDHENMFWYRQDPGLGLRLIYFSYDVKMKEKGDIPEGYSVSREKKERFSLILESASTNQTSMYLCATLSGTGNTIYFGEGSWLTVV.

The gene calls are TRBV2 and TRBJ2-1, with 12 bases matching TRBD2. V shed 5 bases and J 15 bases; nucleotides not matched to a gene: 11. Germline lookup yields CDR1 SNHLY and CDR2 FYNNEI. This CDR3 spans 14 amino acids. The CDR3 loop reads CASSRETTSGSGFF. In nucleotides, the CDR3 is TGTGCCAGCAGTCGGGAAACGACTAGCGGGAGTGGGTTCTTC. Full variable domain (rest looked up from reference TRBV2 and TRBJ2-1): EPEVTQTPSHQVTQMGQEVILRCVPISNHLYFYWYRQILGQKVEFLVSFYNNEISEKSEIFDDQFSVERPDGSNFTLKIRSTKLEDSAMYFCASSRETTSGSGFFGPGTRLTVL.

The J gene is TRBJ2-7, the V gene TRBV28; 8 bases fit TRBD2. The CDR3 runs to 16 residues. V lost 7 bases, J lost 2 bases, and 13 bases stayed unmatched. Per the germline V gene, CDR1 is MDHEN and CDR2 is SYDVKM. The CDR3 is CASKNAGGASPYEQYF. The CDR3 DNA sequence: TGTGCCAGCAAAAATGCGGGGGGCGCGTCACCCTACGAGCAGTACTTC.

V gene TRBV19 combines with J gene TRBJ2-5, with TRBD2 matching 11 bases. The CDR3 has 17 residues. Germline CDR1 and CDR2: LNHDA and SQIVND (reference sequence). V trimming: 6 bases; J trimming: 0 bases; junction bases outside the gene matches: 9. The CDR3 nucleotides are TGTGCCAGTAGCTTGGCTAGCGGGGGGCAGTACCAAGAGACCCAGTACTTC. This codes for CASSLASGGQYQETQYF.

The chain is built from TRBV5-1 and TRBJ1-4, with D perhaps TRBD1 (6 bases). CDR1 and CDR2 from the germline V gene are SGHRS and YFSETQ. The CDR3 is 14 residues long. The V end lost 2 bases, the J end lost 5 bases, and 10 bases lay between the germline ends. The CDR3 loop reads CASSFTGRNEKLFF. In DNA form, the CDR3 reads TGCGCCAGCAGCTTTACAGGGAGAAATGAAAAACTGTTTTTT.

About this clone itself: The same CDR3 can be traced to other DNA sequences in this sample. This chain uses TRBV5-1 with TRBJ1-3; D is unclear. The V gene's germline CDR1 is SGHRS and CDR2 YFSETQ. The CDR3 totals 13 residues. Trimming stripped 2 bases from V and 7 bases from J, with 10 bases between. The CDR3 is CASSLSGGNTIYF. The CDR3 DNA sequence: TGCGCCAGCAGCTTATCAGGTGGCAACACCATATATTTT.

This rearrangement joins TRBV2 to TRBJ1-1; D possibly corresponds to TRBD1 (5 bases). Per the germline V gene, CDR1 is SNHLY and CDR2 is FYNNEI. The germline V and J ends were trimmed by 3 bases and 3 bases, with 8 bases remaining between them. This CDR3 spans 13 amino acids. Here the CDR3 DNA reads TGTGCCAGCAGTGAGGGGGGTTACACTGAAGCTTTCTTT. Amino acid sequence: CASSEGGYTEAFF.

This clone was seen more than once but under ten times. The DNA of the CDR3 is TGTGCCAGCAGTGAGGGACAGGGGAACACCGGGGAGCTGTTTTTT. It encodes CASSEGQGNTGELFF. This chain connects TRBV6-4 to TRBJ2-2; TRBD1 aligns across 9 bases. Germline V gene lookup returns CDR1 MRHNA and CDR2 SNTAGT. The CDR3 has 15 amino acids. V lost 3 bases to trimming and J lost 1 base; unmatched junction nucleotides: 0.

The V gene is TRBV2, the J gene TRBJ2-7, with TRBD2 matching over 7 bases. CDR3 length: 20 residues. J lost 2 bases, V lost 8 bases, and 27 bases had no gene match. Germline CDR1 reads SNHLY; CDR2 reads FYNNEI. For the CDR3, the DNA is TGTGCCAGCGCCACTCCGCTCTCGGGGGGTTCCAGCACTAGTGCCTACGAGCAGTACTTC. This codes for CASATPLSGGSSTSAYEQYF.

In DNA, the CDR3 is TGCAGCGTTGGCCTAGCGGGGGGGCCCAATGAGCAGTTCTTC. It specifies CSVGLAGGPNEQFF. The J gene is TRBJ2-1, the V gene TRBV29-1; 12 bases are shared with TRBD2. V lost 4 bases and J lost 6; bases outside the gene matches: 4. Per the germline V gene, CDR1 is SQVTM and CDR2 is ANQGSEA. The CDR3 loop spans 14 amino acids.

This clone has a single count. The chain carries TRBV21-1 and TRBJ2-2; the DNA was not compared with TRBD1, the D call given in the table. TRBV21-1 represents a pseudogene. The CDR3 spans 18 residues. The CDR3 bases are TGTGCCAGCAGCAAAGTCCACAGGGACATGAGGGGGACCGGGGAGCTGTTTTTT. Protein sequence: CASSKVHRDMRGTGELFF.

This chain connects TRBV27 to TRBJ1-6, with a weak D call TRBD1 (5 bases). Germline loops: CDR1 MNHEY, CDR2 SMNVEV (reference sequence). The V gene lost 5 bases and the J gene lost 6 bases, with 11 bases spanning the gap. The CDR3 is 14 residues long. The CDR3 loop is CASSPTVPNSPLHF. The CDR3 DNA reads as TGTGCCAGCAGTCCGACAGTCCCTAATTCACCCCTCCACTTT.

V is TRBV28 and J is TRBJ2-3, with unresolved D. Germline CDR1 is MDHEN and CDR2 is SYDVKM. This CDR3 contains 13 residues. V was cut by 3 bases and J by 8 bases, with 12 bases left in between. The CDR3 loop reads CASSFPPTGTQYF. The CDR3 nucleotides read TGTGCCAGCAGTTTCCCCCCTACGGGTACGCAGTATTTT.

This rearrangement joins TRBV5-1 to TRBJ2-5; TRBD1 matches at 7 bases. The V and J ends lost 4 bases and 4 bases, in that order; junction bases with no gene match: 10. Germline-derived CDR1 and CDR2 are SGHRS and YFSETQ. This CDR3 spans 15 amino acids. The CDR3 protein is CASSQIPQGRETQYF. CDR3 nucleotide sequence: TGCGCCAGCAGCCAGATACCACAGGGGCGAGAGACCCAGTACTTC.

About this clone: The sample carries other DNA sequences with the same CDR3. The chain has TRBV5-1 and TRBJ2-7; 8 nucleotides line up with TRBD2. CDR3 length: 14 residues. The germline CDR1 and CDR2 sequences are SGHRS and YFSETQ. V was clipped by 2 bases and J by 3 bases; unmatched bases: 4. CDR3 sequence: CASSLAGAGYEQYF. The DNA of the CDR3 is TGCGCCAGCAGCTTAGCGGGAGCCGGCTACGAGCAGTACTTC. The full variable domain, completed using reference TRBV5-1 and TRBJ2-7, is KAGVTQTPRYLIKTRGQQVTLSCSPISGHRSVSWYQQTPGQGLQFLFEYFSETQRNKGNFPGRFSGRQFSNSRSEMNVSTLELGDSALYLCASSLAGAGYEQYFGPGTRLTVT.

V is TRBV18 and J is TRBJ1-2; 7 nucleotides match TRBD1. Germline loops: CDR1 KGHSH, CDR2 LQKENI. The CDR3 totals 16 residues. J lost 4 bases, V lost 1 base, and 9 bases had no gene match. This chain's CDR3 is CASSPQGTGVGYGYTF. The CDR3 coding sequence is TGTGCCAGCTCACCACAAGGCACAGGGGTTGGCTATGGCTACACCTTC. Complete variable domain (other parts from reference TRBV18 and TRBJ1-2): NAGVMQNPRHLVRRRGQEARLRCSPMKGHSHVYWYRQLPEEGLKFMVYLQKENIIDESGMPKERFSAEFPKEGPSILRIQQVVRGDSAAYFCASSPQGTGVGYGYTFGSGTRLTVV.

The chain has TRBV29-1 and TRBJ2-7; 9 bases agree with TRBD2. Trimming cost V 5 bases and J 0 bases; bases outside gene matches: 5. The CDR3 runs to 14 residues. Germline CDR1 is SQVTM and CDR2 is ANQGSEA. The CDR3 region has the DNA TGCAGCGTTTTGCGGGGGGGGAGCTCCTACGAGCAGTACTTC. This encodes CSVLRGGSSYEQYF.

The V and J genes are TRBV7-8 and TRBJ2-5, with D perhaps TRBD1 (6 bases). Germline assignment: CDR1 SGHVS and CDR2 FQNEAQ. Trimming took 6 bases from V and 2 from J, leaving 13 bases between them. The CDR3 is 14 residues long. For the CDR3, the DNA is TGTGCCAGCAGTCTCCGACAGGCTCAAGAGACCCAGTACTTC. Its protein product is CASSLRQAQETQYF.

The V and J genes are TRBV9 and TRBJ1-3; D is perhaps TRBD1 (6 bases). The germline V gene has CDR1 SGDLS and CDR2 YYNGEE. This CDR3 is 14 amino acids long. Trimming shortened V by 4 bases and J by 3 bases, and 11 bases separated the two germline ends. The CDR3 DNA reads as TGTGCCAGCAGCAACGGACAGCTTGGAAACACCATATATTTT. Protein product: CASSNGQLGNTIYF. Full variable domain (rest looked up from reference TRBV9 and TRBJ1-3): DSGVTQTPKHLITATGQRVTLRCSPRSGDLSVYWYQQSLDQGLQFLIQYYNGEERAKGNILERFSAQQFPDLHSELNLSSLELGDSALYFCASSNGQLGNTIYFGEGSWLTVV.

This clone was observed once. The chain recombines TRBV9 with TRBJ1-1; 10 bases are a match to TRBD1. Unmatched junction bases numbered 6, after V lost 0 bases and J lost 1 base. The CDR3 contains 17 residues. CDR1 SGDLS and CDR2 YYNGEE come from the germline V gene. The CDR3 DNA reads TGTGCCAGCAGCGTAGGACTGACAGGGGGCGCGAACACTGAAGCTTTCTTT. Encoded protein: CASSVGLTGGANTEAFF.

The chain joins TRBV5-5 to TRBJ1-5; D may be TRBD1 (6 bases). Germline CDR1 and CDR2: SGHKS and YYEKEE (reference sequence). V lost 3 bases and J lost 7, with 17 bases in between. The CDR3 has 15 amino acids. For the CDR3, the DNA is TGTGCCAGCAGCTCCCGAACAGGGTTCGAACAGCCCCAGCATTTT. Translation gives CASSSRTGFEQPQHF.

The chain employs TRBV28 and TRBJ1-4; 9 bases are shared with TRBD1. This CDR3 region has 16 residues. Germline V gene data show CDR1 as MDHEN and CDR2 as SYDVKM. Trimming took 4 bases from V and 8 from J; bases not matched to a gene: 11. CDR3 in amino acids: CASSSPGQGMDEKLFF. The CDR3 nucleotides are TGTGCCAGCAGTTCGCCCGGACAGGGGATGGACGAAAAACTGTTTTTT.

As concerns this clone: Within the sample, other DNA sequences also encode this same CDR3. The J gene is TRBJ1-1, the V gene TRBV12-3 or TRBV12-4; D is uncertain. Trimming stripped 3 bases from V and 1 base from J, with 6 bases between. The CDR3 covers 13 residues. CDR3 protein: CASSLTGNTEAFF. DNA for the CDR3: TGTGCCAGCAGTTTGACGGGGAACACTGAAGCTTTCTTT.